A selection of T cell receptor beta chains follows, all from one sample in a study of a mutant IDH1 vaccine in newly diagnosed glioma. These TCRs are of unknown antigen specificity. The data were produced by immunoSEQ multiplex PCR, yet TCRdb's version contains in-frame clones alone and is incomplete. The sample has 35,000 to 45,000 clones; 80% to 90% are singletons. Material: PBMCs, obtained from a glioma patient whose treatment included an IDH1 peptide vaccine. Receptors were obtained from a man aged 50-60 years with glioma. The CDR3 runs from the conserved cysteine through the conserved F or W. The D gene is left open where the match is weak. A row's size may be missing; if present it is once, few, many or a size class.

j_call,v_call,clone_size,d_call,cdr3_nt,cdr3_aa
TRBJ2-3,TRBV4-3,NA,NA,TGCGCCAGCAGCCAAGAATGGACAACTAGCACAGATACGCAGTATTTT,CASSQEWTTSTDTQYF
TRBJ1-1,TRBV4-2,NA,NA,TGTGCCAGCAGCCAAGAAAGCCGGATGAACACTGAAGCTTTCTTT,CASSQESRMNTEAFF
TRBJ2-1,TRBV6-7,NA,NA,TGTGCCACCCCTTCAGAGGGAGAAGTACTGGATGAGCAGTTCTTC,CATPSEGEVLDEQFF
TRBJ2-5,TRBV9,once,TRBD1,TGTGCCAGCGGTACAGGGGGCCGGGAGACCCAGTACTTC,CASGTGGRETQYF
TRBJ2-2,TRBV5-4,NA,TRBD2,TGTGCCAGCAGACTAGCGGGAGTGGGCACCGGGGAGCTGTTTTTT,CASRLAGVGTGELFF
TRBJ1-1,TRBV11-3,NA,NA,TGTGCCAGCGCCACACGGACGAACACTGAAGCTTTCTTT,CASATRTNTEAFF
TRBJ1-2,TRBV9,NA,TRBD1,TGTGCCAGCAGCCCCCGGGGACAGGAGTACGCCCCGTATGGCTACACCTTC,CASSPRGQEYAPYGYTF
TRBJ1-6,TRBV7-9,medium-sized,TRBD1,TGTGCCAGCAGCCAGGGACAGGGAGGAAATTCACCCCTCCACTTT,CASSQGQGGNSPLHF
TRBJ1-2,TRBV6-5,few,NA,TGTGCCAGCAGTTATTTCAGGGAAGGGAACTATGGCTACACCTTC,CASSYFREGNYGYTF
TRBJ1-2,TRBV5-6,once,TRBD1,TGTGCCAGCAGCCTGCTTGGGGACAGTTTAATCTATGGCTACACCTTC,CASSLLGDSLIYGYTF
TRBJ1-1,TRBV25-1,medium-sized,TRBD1,TGTGCCAGCACCCCGACAGGGGCAACTGAAGCTTTCTTT,CASTPTGATEAFF
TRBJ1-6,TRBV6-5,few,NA,TGTGCCAGCAGTTGGGAACGCTATAATTCACCCCTCCACTTT,CASSWERYNSPLHF